These 10 T cell receptor beta chains originate from one sample sequenced in a study of response to subunit inactivated influenza vaccine. TCRdb re-derived calls from the RT-PCR reads in MiXCR, one entry per CDR3 protein. The sample gives hundreds of thousands of distinct CDR3 sequences, 13% of which show up once; roughly 14% is in the top ten. Material: PBMCs from blood, obtained 35 to 45 days after vaccination. These receptors were obtained from a middle-aged man who received an inactivated influenza vaccine.

The chain has TRBV28 and TRBJ1-5, with TRBD1 as a possible D gene (5 bases). The CDR3 consists of 18 residues. V gave up 1 base and J gave up 2 bases, with 18 bases separating them. Germline assignment: CDR1 MDHEN and CDR2 SYDVKM. CDR3 DNA: TGTGCCAGCAGTTTATTGGGGGAGGGTTACTACGGCAATCAGCCCCAGCATTTT. Protein sequence: CASSLLGEGYYGNQPQHF. The whole variable domain, remainder taken from reference TRBV28 and TRBJ1-5, is DVKVTQSSRYLVKRTGEKVFLECVQDMDHENMFWYRQDPGLGLRLIYFSYDVKMKEKGDIPEGYSVSREKKERFSLILESASTNQTSMYLCASSLLGEGYYGNQPQHFGDGTRLSIL.

The CDR3 protein is CASSLTLTGFNSTGELFF. The CDR3 DNA sequence: TGCGCCAGCAGCTTGACCCTAACAGGGTTTAATAGCACCGGGGAGCTGTTTTTT. The J gene is TRBJ2-2, the V gene TRBV5-1; a possible D gene is TRBD1 (6 bases). V lost 1 base and J 4 bases, leaving 20 bases between the germline ends. Germline lookup yields CDR1 SGHRS and CDR2 YFSETQ. This CDR3 is built from 18 residues.

The chain combines TRBV6-2 or TRBV6-3 with TRBJ1-1; D remains unclear. The germline V gene encodes CDR1 MNHEY and CDR2 SVGEGT. The CDR3 contains 11 residues. V gave up 7 bases and J gave up 7 bases, with 10 bases separating them. The CDR3 DNA reads TGTGCCAGCATCAGAGGGCTTGAAGCTTTCTTT. It codes for CASIRGLEAFF.

The table lists this clonotype with many counts. V usage is TRBV20-1 and J usage is TRBJ2-3; no firm D call. This CDR3 spans 12 amino acids. The V end lost 2 bases, the J end lost 4 bases, and 7 bases lay between the germline ends. Germline CDR1 DFQATT, CDR2 SNEGSKA (reference sequence). CDR3 DNA: TGCAGTGCTAGAAAAACGGCAGATACGCAGTATTTT. It yields the protein CSARKTADTQYF.

The V gene is TRBV6-5, the J gene TRBJ2-7; 11 nucleotides agree with TRBD1. In germline, CDR1 is MNHEY, CDR2 SVGAGI. The ends lost 4 bases at V and 3 bases at J; junction bases unmatched: 5. This CDR3 is 15 amino acids long. The CDR3 coding sequence is TGTGCCAGCAGTTCCCGGGACAGGGGGTACTACGAGCAGTACTTC. Translating gives CASSSRDRGYYEQYF.

This clonotype was seen at least ten times. This rearrangement joins TRBV5-1 to TRBJ1-1; D is unresolved. V was clipped by 1 base and J by 3 bases, with 13 bases between them. The CDR3 is 15 residues long. Germline V gives CDR1 SGHRS, CDR2 YFSETQ. The CDR3 sequence: CASSLLGGLDTEAFF. As DNA, the CDR3 is TGCGCCAGCAGCTTGTTGGGAGGGTTGGACACTGAAGCTTTCTTT. The variable domain in full, with the rest retrieved from reference TRBV5-1 and TRBJ1-1, is KAGVTQTPRYLIKTRGQQVTLSCSPISGHRSVSWYQQTPGQGLQFLFEYFSETQRNKGNFPGRFSGRQFSNSRSEMNVSTLELGDSALYLCASSLLGGLDTEAFFGQGTRLTVV.

The sample holds a few counts of this clonotype. The chain recombines TRBV6-2 or TRBV6-3 with TRBJ2-1, with 9 bases lining up with TRBD2. The CDR3 contains 17 residues. V gave up 4 bases and J gave up 4 bases; unmatched junction bases: 11. CDR1 and CDR2 (germline): MNHEY, SVGEGT. The CDR3 loop reads CASSSPLAGGPYNEQFF. The CDR3 DNA is TGTGCCAGCAGTTCCCCATTGGCGGGAGGGCCTTACAATGAGCAGTTCTTC.

This clonotype has only a few counts. The rearrangement joins TRBV20-1 to TRBJ2-2, with D hard to call. Trimming stripped 6 bases from V and 0 bases from J, with 11 bases between. The CDR3 loop spans 14 amino acids. CDR1 and CDR2 (germline): DFQATT, SNEGSKA (reference sequence). CDR3 amino acids: CSAKGRTNTGELFF. DNA of the CDR3: TGCAGTGCCAAGGGCCGCACGAACACCGGGGAGCTGTTTTTT.

The gene calls are TRBV5-1 and TRBJ2-7; 8 bases are shared with TRBD1. V gave up 6 bases and J gave up 0 bases; unmatched junction bases: 5. The length of the CDR3 is 14 residues. Per germline, CDR1 SGHRS and CDR2 YFSETQ. The CDR3 sequence is CASTDRGNSYEQYF. The DNA for the CDR3 is TGCGCCAGCACCGACAGGGGAAACTCCTACGAGCAGTACTTC.

The V and J genes are TRBV7-9 and TRBJ2-7; D perhaps matches TRBD2 (5 bases). The V end was cut by 3 bases, the J end by 7 bases, with 25 bases between. Germline V gene data show CDR1 as SEHNR and CDR2 as FQNEAQ (reference sequence). This CDR3 spans 17 amino acids. The CDR3 DNA is TGTGCCAGCAGCTTGCGTGTAGGTTTGCCAGGCCCGGGGGAGCAGTACTTC. It yields the protein CASSLRVGLPGPGEQYF.